The rows below give T cell receptor beta chains drawn from one sample of a study of T cell responses to AZD1222 COVID-19 vaccine. This table comes from immunoSEQ multiplex PCR, and its TCRdb copy is limited to in-frame clones, with some not included. The data hold around 130,000 clones, with 92% observed a single time. The source was peripheral blood, collected 28 days after the second AZD1222 dose. The receptors originated from an adult who received the AZD1222 COVID-19 vaccine. Each CDR3 is given with its conserved first and last residue. D genes are given only for firm matches. Size is stated for part of the rows, as once, few or many counts, or as a class when the clone is expanded.

v_gene	abundance	j_gene	d_gene	CDR3nt	CDR3aa
TRBV18	-	TRBJ2-1	TRBD1	TGTGCCAGCTCACCCGGACAGGGGGGACTCCGATTTGAGCAGTTCTTC	CASSPGQGGLRFEQFF
TRBV18	-	TRBJ1-5	-	TGTGCCAGCTCACCACCGGGAGGGGAAGAACAGCCCCAGCATTTT	CASSPPGGEEQPQHF
TRBV6-1	-	TRBJ2-5	TRBD1	TGTGCCAGCAGTGAAGCTCCGCCGGGACAGGGGGGAGAGACCCAGTACTTC	CASSEAPPGQGGETQYF
TRBV25-1	-	TRBJ2-2	-	TGTGCCAGCAGTCGAGACACCGGGGAGCTGTTTTTT	CASSRDTGELFF
TRBV7-3	-	TRBJ2-3	-	TGTGCCAGCAGCTTACGGCAGAGTTCAGATACGCAGTATTTT	CASSLRQSSDTQYF
TRBV6-5	-	TRBJ2-2	-	TGTGCCAGCATTTGGCCGGACACCGGGGAGCTGTTTTTT	CASIWPDTGELFF
TRBV13	-	TRBJ2-5	-	TGTGCCAGCAGCTCCCCTTCCCGGGACACCCAAGAGACCCAGTACTTC	CASSSPSRDTQETQYF
TRBV5-1	-	TRBJ2-2	-	TGCGCCAGCAGCCCGGACACCGGGGAGCTGTTTTTT	CASSPDTGELFF
TRBV5-1	-	TRBJ2-1	-	TGCGCCAGTGTCGGGAGCTCCTACAATGAGCAGTTCTTC	CASVGSSYNEQFF
TRBV6-2/TRBV6-3	-	TRBJ2-7	-	TGTGCCAGCAGTACTGGAGCGGTTGTTAGGGAGCAGTACTTC	CASSTGAVVREQYF
TRBV7-3	-	TRBJ2-5	-	TGTGCCAGCAGCTTAGGGGGCCTCGGGGAGACCCAGTACTTC	CASSLGGLGETQYF
TRBV2	-	TRBJ1-2	-	TGTGCCAGCAGTGGAGGGGGGTCTGATGGCTACACCTTC	CASSGGGSDGYTF
TRBV7-9	-	TRBJ2-2	-	TGTGCCAGCAGCTTAGGCGGGGTCACTAACACCGGGGAGCTGTTTTTT	CASSLGGVTNTGELFF
TRBV4-3	few	TRBJ1-2	-	TGCGCCAGCAGCCAAGACCGGGGTGGATATGGCTACACCTTC	CASSQDRGGYGYTF
TRBV18	-	TRBJ1-2	-	TGTGCCAGCTCACCCAGCCACCAAATTACAGGCGGATATGGCTACACCTTC	CASSPSHQITGGYGYTF
TRBV5-1	-	TRBJ2-7	-	TGCGCCAGCAGCGAGGATACCGGGACACAAGAATCTAAGCAGTACTTC	CASSEDTGTQESKQYF